This T cell receptor beta chain comes out of a study of shared clonotypes between healthy human individuals. Measured with immunoSEQ multiplex PCR; TCRdb has only the in-frame clones, and not every one. The repertoire holds fewer than 3 million clones, with 80% to 95% as singletons. This clone was seen more than once but under ten times. Germline V gene sequence: CDR1 MDHEN, CDR2 SYDVKM. The CDR3 covers 14 residues. Trimming pared 3 bases from V and 5 bases from J, leaving 11 bases between. The sequencing input was naive CD4+ T cells from PBMCs. Documented subset: CD45RA+ positively selected. The TCR was taken from a man younger than 35 in good health. Some clones in this sample may be carry-over from other donors' samples. The rearrangement joins TRBV28 to TRBJ1-5; D perhaps matches TRBD1 (6 bases). The CDR3 coding sequence is TGTGCCAGCAGTTTTCCAGGGGCGGATCAGCCCCAGCATTTT. Amino acids: CASSFPGADQPQHF.